These 27 T cell receptor beta chains share one sample of origin, sequenced in a study of a mutant IDH1 vaccine in newly diagnosed glioma (dated by TCRdb to about 2021). Libraries were made using the immunoSEQ multiplex PCR assay. TCRdb's version of the immuneACCESS table is confined to in-frame rearrangements and falls short of the full clone set. An unresolved V gene accounts for under half of the shortfall where checked; the remainder is of unknown origin. This sample holds some 80,000 clones; about 85% were observed only once. The ten top clones hold roughly 0.74% of the sample. The time point label on this specimen signifies: week 23, last vaccination. Every vaccine dose consisted of 300 ug of a 20-mer mutant IDH1 peptide in Montanide, administered subcutaneously together with topical imiquimod. For these TCRs, the target antigens are not known. The source material was PBMCs, sampled from a glioma patient whose treatment included an IDH1 peptide vaccine. The receptor set was obtained from a woman aged 45-65 years with glioma.

This clone was found once. This chain connects TRBV10-1 to TRBJ1-5; D unclear. V was trimmed by 10 bases and J by 0 bases, leaving 7 bases between them. CDR1 is WNHNN, CDR2 SYGVQD, per germline (reference sequence). The CDR3 is 12 amino acids. CDR3 nucleotide sequence: TGCGCCACTAAAACTAGCAATCAGCCCCAGCATTTT. This sequence encodes CATKTSNQPQHF.

This chain joins TRBV5-1 and TRBJ2-3, with a weak D call TRBD2 (6 bases). Germline CDR1 is SGHRS and CDR2 is YFSETQ. The CDR3 sequence is 16 residues long. The V gene lost 3 bases and the J gene lost 1 base, with 15 bases spanning the gap. CDR3 in DNA: TGCGCCAGCAGCTCTCAACCGGGAGCGGGCACAGATACGCAGTATTTT. Translating gives CASSSQPGAGTDTQYF.

The CDR3 sequence: CASSIRGRGQPQHF. The CDR3 DNA sequence: TGTGCCAGTAGTATTAGGGGGCGCGGTCAGCCCCAGCATTTT. This chain joins TRBV19 and TRBJ1-5; 7 bases fit TRBD1. In germline, CDR1 is LNHDA, CDR2 SQIVND (reference sequence). Trimming took 3 bases from V and 6 from J; bases not matched to a gene: 5. The CDR3 sequence is 14 residues long.

The chain is built from TRBV7-8 and TRBJ1-1; D might be TRBD1 (5 bases). Trimming stripped 5 bases from V and 0 bases from J, with 16 bases between. Germline assignment: CDR1 SGHVS and CDR2 FQNEAQ. This CDR3 region has 16 residues. The CDR3 protein is CASSAYDSAMNTEAFF. CDR3 sequence (DNA): TGTGCCAGCAGCGCATACGACAGTGCCATGAACACTGAAGCTTTCTTT.

The chain joins TRBV27 to TRBJ2-7; 11 nucleotides agree with TRBD2. Germline CDR1 MNHEY, CDR2 SMNVEV (reference sequence). V gave up 5 bases and J gave up 4 bases; unmatched junction bases: 10. This CDR3 comprises 16 residues. DNA of the CDR3: TGTGCCAGCAGTCGCGGGACTAGCGGTAAGATTTACGAGCAGTACTTC. This translates into CASSRGTSGKIYEQYF.

The J gene is TRBJ1-2, the V gene TRBV7-9; 8 bases agree with TRBD1. Germline CDR1 is SEHNR and CDR2 is FQNEAQ (reference sequence). Losses at the gene ends were 4 bases for V and 3 bases for J; bases not matched to a gene: 4. The CDR3 covers 14 residues. CDR3 in amino acids: CASSSETGDYGYTF. The CDR3 nucleotides are TGTGCCAGCAGCTCGGAGACAGGGGACTATGGCTACACCTTC.

V gene TRBV7-8 combines with J gene TRBJ2-7, with 9 positions matching TRBD1. Germline V CDR1 and CDR2: SGHVS, FQNEAQ. There are 14 residues in the CDR3. V was clipped by 8 bases and J by 2 bases; unmatched bases: 7. DNA of the CDR3: TGTGCCAGCGTCGGGACAGGGATAACCTACGAGCAGTACTTC. Protein product: CASVGTGITYEQYF.

A single count supports this clone. This chain joins TRBV11-2 and TRBJ1-2; 8 positions match TRBD1. The CDR3 covers 16 residues. Germline V gene sequence: CDR1 SGHAT, CDR2 FQNNGV. Trimming took 0 bases from V and 4 from J; bases not matched to a gene: 7. The CDR3 loop reads CASSLDGSGGAYGYTF. The CDR3 DNA sequence: TGTGCCAGCAGCTTAGATGGGTCAGGGGGCGCCTATGGCTACACCTTC.

This clone appeared once. The chain uses TRBV7-9 and TRBJ2-2, with D tentatively TRBD2 (5 bases). CDR1 SEHNR and CDR2 FQNEAQ come from the germline V gene (reference sequence). V dropped 5 bases and J dropped 2 bases, with 6 bases sitting between them. CDR3 size: 13 residues. CDR3 residues: CASSDYNTGELFF. As DNA, the CDR3 is TGTGCCAGCAGCGACTATAACACCGGGGAGCTGTTTTTT.

The J gene is TRBJ1-4, the V gene TRBV28; D ambiguous. Germline V lookup: CDR1 MDHEN, CDR2 SYDVKM. V lost 5 bases, J lost 8 bases, and 18 bases lay in between. CDR3 length: 15 residues. This CDR3 is CASSLLGSSREKLFF. The DNA of the CDR3 is TGTGCCAGCAGTCTGCTGGGTAGTTCGCGGGAAAAACTGTTTTTT. The whole variable domain, remainder taken from reference TRBV28 and TRBJ1-4, is DVKVTQSSRYLVKRTGEKVFLECVQDMDHENMFWYRQDPGLGLRLIYFSYDVKMKEKGDIPEGYSVSREKKERFSLILESASTNQTSMYLCASSLLGSSREKLFFGSGTQLSVL.

This clone was seen just once. The rearrangement joins TRBV28 to TRBJ1-5; perhaps TRBD1 as D (6 bases). CDR1 and CDR2 from the germline V gene are MDHEN and SYDVKM. The CDR3 is 16 amino acids. V was clipped by 3 bases and J by 6 bases, with 18 bases between them. This CDR3 is CASSLSGGGRGQPQHF. Written as DNA, the CDR3 is TGTGCCAGCAGTTTGAGTGGAGGGGGTAGGGGTCAGCCCCAGCATTTT.

This CDR3 reads CASRGTVYEQYF. CDR3 in DNA: TGTGCCAGCAGGGGGACAGTCTACGAGCAGTACTTC. The chain couples TRBV6-5 to TRBJ2-7; 7 positions agree with TRBD1. Trimming took 6 bases from V and 3 from J; bases not matched to a gene: 2. Per germline, CDR1 MNHEY and CDR2 SVGAGI. The CDR3 has 12 residues.

The rearrangement links TRBV18 to TRBJ2-7; D is unresolved. V lost 0 bases and J lost 3, with 15 bases in between. The CDR3 has 16 amino acids. The germline V gene has CDR1 KGHSH and CDR2 LQKENI. The CDR3 DNA sequence: TGTGCCAGCTCACCACCCAGACACGCGGCGAACTACGAGCAGTACTTC. Amino acids: CASSPPRHAANYEQYF.

CDR3 residues: CASSFPGTSDEQFF. The CDR3, as DNA: TGCGCCAGCAGCTTCCCCGGGACTAGTGATGAGCAGTTCTTC. The chain couples TRBV5-1 to TRBJ2-1; 8 bases map to TRBD2. The CDR3 contains 14 residues. Germline assignment: CDR1 SGHRS and CDR2 YFSETQ. J was trimmed by 8 bases and V by 2 bases; bases with no gene match: 6.

The J gene is TRBJ2-7, the V gene TRBV5-1; 10 bases align to TRBD2. Germline lookup yields CDR1 SGHRS and CDR2 YFSETQ. The CDR3 spans 15 residues. V trimming: 0 bases; J trimming: 1 base; junction bases outside the gene matches: 1. The CDR3 DNA follows: TGCGCCAGCAGCTTGGGGGGACTAGCGTCCTACGAGCAGTACTTC. It specifies CASSLGGLASYEQYF.

About this clone: The identical CDR3 is also encoded by other nucleotide sequences in the sample. The chain couples TRBV7-9 to TRBJ2-7; D not resolved. CDR1 and CDR2 (germline): SEHNR, FQNEAQ (reference sequence). Trimming cost V 1 base and J 2 bases, with 6 bases left between them. The CDR3 is made up of 13 amino acids. The CDR3 sequence is CASSLDSPYEQYF. The CDR3 nucleotides are TGTGCCAGCAGCTTAGACAGTCCCTACGAGCAGTACTTC.

This rearrangement joins TRBV6-1 to TRBJ2-3; the D gene is possibly TRBD1 (6 bases). V shed 7 bases and J shed 1 base, with 12 bases lying between them. The germline V gene encodes CDR1 MNHNS and CDR2 SASEGT. This CDR3 region has 14 residues. The CDR3 spells CASKNTGRTDTQYF. Here the CDR3 DNA reads TGTGCCAGCAAGAACACAGGGCGCACAGATACGCAGTATTTT.

V gene TRBV5-1 combines with J gene TRBJ2-5; perhaps D is TRBD1 or TRBD2 (6 bases each). The V end was cut by 0 bases, the J end by 4 bases, with 10 bases between. Germline V gene data show CDR1 as SGHRS and CDR2 as YFSETQ. CDR3 size: 14 residues. CDR3 sequence: CASSLEGEAETQYF. As DNA, the CDR3 is TGCGCCAGCAGCTTGGAGGGGGAGGCAGAGACCCAGTACTTC.

This clone was picked up one time. The J gene is TRBJ1-2, the V gene TRBV28; no definite D call. Germline CDR1 is MDHEN and CDR2 is SYDVKM. The CDR3 loop spans 16 amino acids. V was clipped by 3 bases and J by 0 bases, with 14 bases between them. The CDR3 protein is CASSFSTLTANYGYTF. CDR3 DNA: TGTGCCAGCAGTTTCTCCACCCTGACCGCTAACTATGGCTACACCTTC.

This chain joins TRBV10-3 and TRBJ1-2, with 7 bases aligning to TRBD1. The V gene end was trimmed by 10 bases and the J gene end by 0 bases; junction bases not matched to a gene: 8. This CDR3 has 14 residues. In germline, CDR1 is ENHRY, CDR2 SYGVKD. The chain's CDR3 is CAKGGDSPNYGYTF. CDR3 nucleotides: TGTGCCAAAGGAGGGGACAGCCCTAACTATGGCTACACCTTC.

The rearrangement joins TRBV27 to TRBJ1-2; tentative D call: TRBD1 (5 bases). The CDR3 spans 15 residues. Trimming took off 0 bases at V and 4 bases at J, with 12 bases between the two ends. Per the germline V gene, CDR1 is MNHEY and CDR2 is SMNVEV (reference sequence). The CDR3 here is CASSLSSRAAYGYTF. The DNA for the CDR3 is TGTGCCAGCAGTTTATCGTCCAGGGCAGCCTATGGCTACACCTTC.

The chain uses TRBV2 and TRBJ2-7; maybe TRBD2 (6 bases). This CDR3 has 13 amino acids. V shed 6 bases and J shed 4 bases, with 13 bases lying between them. Germline lookup yields CDR1 SNHLY and CDR2 FYNNEI. The DNA of the CDR3 is TGTGCCAGCAGCGGGGGAACGGGATACGAGCAGTACTTC. This codes for CASSGGTGYEQYF.

The V call is TRBV5-4, the J call TRBJ2-1, with 10 bases identical to TRBD1. Germline assignment: CDR1 SGHNT and CDR2 YYREEE (reference sequence). This CDR3 region has 16 residues. Trimming at V came to 0 bases and at J to 7 bases, leaving 7 bases not matched to a gene. The CDR3 nucleotides are TGTGCCAGCAGCTTGGGACAGGGGGCTGGTTTTAATGAGCAGTTCTTC. Translating it yields CASSLGQGAGFNEQFF.

The gene calls are TRBV2 and TRBJ2-1; TRBD2 aligns across 9 bases. The length of the CDR3 is 14 residues. CDR1 and CDR2 (germline): SNHLY, FYNNEI. The ends lost 8 bases at V and 6 bases at J; junction bases unmatched: 8. The CDR3, as DNA: TGTGCCAGCCACCTCGCGGGAGGGGTCAATGAGCAGTTCTTC. Residues: CASHLAGGVNEQFF.

The chain uses TRBV5-4 and TRBJ2-5; D call uncertain. CDR1 SGHNT and CDR2 YYREEE come from the germline V gene (reference sequence). This CDR3 is built from 12 residues. V lost 3 bases and J 5 bases, leaving 8 bases between the germline ends. CDR3 coding DNA: TGTGCCAGCAGCTCGGAGAGGGAGACCCAGTACTTC. Translated, it gives CASSSERETQYF.

The rearrangement joins TRBV6-1 to TRBJ2-7; 8 bases line up with TRBD1. The junction had 4 bases not matched to a gene; V was cut back by 5 bases and J by 1 base. The CDR3 loop spans 14 amino acids. CDR1 and CDR2 (germline): MNHNS, SASEGT. CDR3 in DNA: TGTGCCAGCAGTCCTAGGACAGGGTCCTACGAGCAGTACTTC. This encodes CASSPRTGSYEQYF.

The gene calls are TRBV28 and TRBJ2-7; D is possibly TRBD1 or TRBD2 (6 bases each). V was trimmed by 6 bases and J by 0 bases, leaving 15 bases between them. From germline, CDR1 is MDHEN and CDR2 SYDVKM. The length of the CDR3 is 15 residues. CDR3 sequence reads: CASSRRGRSSYEQYF. CDR3 DNA sequence: TGTGCCAGCAGCCGACGGGGGCGTAGCTCCTACGAGCAGTACTTC.